The clone carrying this T cell receptor beta chain was observed at least ten times. No antigen is known for it. The TCR beta library used iRepertoire HTBI primers with Arm-PCR amplification of CDR3. Via MiXCR, TCRdb re-called the multiplex PCR reads, giving one row per CDR3 protein. The sample lists roughly 250,000 distinct CDR3 sequences, roughly 18% seen once, with about 14% in the top ten. The data were taken from a study of regulatory T cells in long-lasting Graves disease. Time point reported: newly diagnosed GD, antithyroid drugs for less than 3 months. Extracted PBMC RNA gave rise to the TCR library. V was pared by 3 bases and J by 6 bases, with 15 bases between. Germline CDR1 MNHNS, CDR2 SASEGT. This CDR3 is 15 amino acids long. General study results and limits: Between persistent patients, 2,500 to 3,500 public clonotypes were shared, exceeding the roughly 940 shared between new patients.

Another study also made use of these data, one on T cells in Graves' hyperthyroidism and ophthalmopathy.

The gene calls are TRBV6-1 and TRBJ1-5; no clear D gene. The sequencing used peripheral blood mononuclear cells (PBMCs), collected at new diagnosis, from a patient treated with antithyroid drugs. The source of this sequence is a woman younger than 45 with Graves disease. CDR3: CASSDDSRSGQPQHF. In DNA form, the CDR3 reads TGTGCCAGCAGTGATGACTCAAGGTCGGGTCAGCCCCAGCATTTT.